The TCR beta chain described here comes from a study of blood T cells in healthy people across ages. Points from the study as a whole: Roughly linear declines in TCR beta diversity per million T cells occurred with age.

V lost 0 bases and J lost 2, with 4 bases in between. Per the germline V gene, CDR1 is DFQATT and CDR2 is SNEGSKA (reference sequence). The CDR3 is 12 residues long. With a J-beta primer mix and a sample-barcoded 5' primer, a second PCR ran roughly 6 to 11 cycles. Every cDNA molecule bore a tag from a template-switch adaptor containing 12 random nucleotides. TCRdb re-derived calls from the 5' RACE reads in MiXCR, one entry per CDR3 protein. Here the sample spans about 1,600,000 distinct CDR3 sequences, approximately 38% being singletons. A note on this clonotype: Its matching antigen is unknown.

This chain connects TRBV20-1 to TRBJ2-5; D remains ambiguous. What was sequenced was blood. This receptor was identified in a woman younger than 30 in good health. This CDR3 reads CSARDWQETQYF. CDR3 bases: TGCAGTGCTAGAGATTGGCAAGAGACCCAGTACTTC.